The clone carrying this T cell receptor beta chain was recorded many times. Criteria for exclusion of patients were uncontrolled infection, other autoimmune disease, pregnancy or lactation. These data belong to a study of T cells in Graves' hyperthyroidism and ophthalmopathy. Study-wide context: Upon initial diagnosis and before any treatment, peripheral blood was collected.

TCR beta CDR3 sequences were amplified from RNA transcripts. HTBI primers were used for first-round RT-PCR of the TCR CDR3. TCRdb used MiXCR to reprocess the multiplex PCR reads, holding one entry per CDR3 protein. The table lists a few hundred thousand distinct CDR3 sequences, around 20% of them singletons, with 35% to 50% in the top ten. The germline CDR1 and CDR2 sequences are DFQATT and SNEGSKA (reference sequence). This CDR3 is built from 13 residues. The V and J ends lost 6 bases and 2 bases, in that order; junction bases with no gene match: 3. The TCR comes from a man between 18 and 29 years old with Graves' ophthalmopathy. The sequencing input was blood. The rearrangement links TRBV20-1 to TRBJ2-7; TRBD2 aligns across 11 bases. The CDR3 is CSAKGLAAYEQYF. In DNA form, the CDR3 reads TGCAGTGCAAAGGGACTAGCGGCCTACGAGCAGTACTTC.